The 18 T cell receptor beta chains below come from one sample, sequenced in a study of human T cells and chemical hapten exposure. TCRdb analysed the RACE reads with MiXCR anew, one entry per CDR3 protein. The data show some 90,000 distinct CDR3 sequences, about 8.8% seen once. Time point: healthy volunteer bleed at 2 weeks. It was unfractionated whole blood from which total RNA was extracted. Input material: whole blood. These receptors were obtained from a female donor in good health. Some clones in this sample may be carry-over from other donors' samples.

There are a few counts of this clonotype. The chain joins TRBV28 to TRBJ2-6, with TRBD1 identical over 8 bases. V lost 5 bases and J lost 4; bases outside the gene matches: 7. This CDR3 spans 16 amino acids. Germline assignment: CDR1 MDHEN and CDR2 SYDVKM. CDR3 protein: CASSPSGGTGANVLTF. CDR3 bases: TGTGCCAGCAGTCCCTCAGGGGGCACCGGGGCCAACGTCCTGACTTTC.

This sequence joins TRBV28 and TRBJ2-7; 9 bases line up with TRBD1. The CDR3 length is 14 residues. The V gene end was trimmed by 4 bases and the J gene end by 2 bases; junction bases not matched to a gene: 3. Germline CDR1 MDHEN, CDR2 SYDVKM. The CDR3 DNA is TGTGCCAGCAGTTGGGGACAGGGCGCCTACGAGCAGTACTTC. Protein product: CASSWGQGAYEQYF.

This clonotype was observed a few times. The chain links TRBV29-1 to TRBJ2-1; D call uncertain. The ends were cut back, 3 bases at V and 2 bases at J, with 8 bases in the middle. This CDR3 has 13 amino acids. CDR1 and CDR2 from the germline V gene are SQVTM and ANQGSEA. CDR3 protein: CSVDSEAYNEQFF. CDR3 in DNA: TGCAGCGTTGACAGCGAAGCCTACAATGAGCAGTTCTTC.

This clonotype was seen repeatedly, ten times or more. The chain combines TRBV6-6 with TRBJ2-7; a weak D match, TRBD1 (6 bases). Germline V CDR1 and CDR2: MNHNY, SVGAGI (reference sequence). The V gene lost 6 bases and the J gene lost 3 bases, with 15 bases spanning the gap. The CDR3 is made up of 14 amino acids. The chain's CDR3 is CASRRTGNSYEQYF. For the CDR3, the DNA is TGTGCCAGCAGGAGAACAGGGAACAGCTACGAGCAGTACTTC.

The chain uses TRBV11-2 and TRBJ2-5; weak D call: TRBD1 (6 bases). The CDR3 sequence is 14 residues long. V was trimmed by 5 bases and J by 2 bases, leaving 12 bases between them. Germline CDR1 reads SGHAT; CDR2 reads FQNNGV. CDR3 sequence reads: CASSPPGHQETQYF. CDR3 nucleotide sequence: TGTGCCAGCAGCCCACCGGGACATCAAGAGACCCAGTACTTC.

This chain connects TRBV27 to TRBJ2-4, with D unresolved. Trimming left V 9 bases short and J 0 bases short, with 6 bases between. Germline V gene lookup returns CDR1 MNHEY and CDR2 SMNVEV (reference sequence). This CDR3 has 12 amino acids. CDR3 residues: CASGLAKNIQYF. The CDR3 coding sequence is TGTGCCAGTGGGTTAGCCAAAAACATTCAGTACTTC.

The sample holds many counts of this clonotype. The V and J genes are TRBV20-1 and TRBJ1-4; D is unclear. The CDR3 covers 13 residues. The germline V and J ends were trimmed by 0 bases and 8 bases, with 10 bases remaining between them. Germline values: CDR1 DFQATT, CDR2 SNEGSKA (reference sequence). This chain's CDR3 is CSAREDQPEKLFF. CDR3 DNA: TGCAGTGCTAGAGAGGATCAACCGGAAAAACTGTTTTTT.

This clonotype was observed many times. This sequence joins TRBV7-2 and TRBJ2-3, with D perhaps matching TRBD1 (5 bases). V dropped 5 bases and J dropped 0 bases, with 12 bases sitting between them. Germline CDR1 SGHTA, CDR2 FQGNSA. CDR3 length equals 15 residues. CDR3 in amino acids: CASSPRVYSTDTQYF. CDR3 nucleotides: TGTGCCAGCAGCCCCAGGGTCTATAGCACAGATACGCAGTATTTT.

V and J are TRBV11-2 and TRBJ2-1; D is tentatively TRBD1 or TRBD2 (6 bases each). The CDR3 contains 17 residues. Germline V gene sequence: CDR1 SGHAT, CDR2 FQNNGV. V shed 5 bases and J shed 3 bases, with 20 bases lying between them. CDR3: CASSPGGRAPDYNEQFF. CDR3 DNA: TGTGCCAGCAGCCCCGGGGGCCGGGCCCCTGACTACAATGAGCAGTTCTTC.

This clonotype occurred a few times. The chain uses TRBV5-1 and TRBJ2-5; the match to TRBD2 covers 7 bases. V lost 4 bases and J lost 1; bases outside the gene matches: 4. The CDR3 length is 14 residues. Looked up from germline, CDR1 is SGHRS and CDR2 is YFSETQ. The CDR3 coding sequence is TGCGCCAGCAGCAGGGGACTACCCCAAGAGACCCAGTACTTC. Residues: CASSRGLPQETQYF.

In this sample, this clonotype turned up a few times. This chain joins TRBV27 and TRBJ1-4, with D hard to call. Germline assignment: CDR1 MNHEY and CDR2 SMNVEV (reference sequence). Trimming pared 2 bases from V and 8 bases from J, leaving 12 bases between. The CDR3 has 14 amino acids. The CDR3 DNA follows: TGTGCCAGCAGTTTAAATGGTGAGGAGGAAAAACTGTTTTTT. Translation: CASSLNGEEEKLFF.

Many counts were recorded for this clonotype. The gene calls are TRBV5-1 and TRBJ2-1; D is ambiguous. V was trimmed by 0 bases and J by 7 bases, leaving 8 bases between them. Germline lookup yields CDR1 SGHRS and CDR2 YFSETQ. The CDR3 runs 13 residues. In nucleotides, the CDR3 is TGCGCCAGCAGCTTGGGCAGGCAAAATGAGCAGTTCTTC. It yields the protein CASSLGRQNEQFF.

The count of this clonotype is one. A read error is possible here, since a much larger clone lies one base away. The CDR3 coding sequence is TGTGTCAGCAGCTTTTTGAACACTGAAGCTTTCTTT. The encoded protein is CVSSFLNTEAFF. V gene TRBV7-8 combines with J gene TRBJ1-1; no clear D. Germline V gene sequence: CDR1 SGHVS, CDR2 FQNEAQ. CDR3 size: 12 residues.

Here the CDR3 DNA reads TGTGCCAGTAGTCCGGGACAGACGACTAACTATGGCTACACCTTC. This codes for CASSPGQTTNYGYTF. This chain links TRBV19 with TRBJ1-2, with TRBD1 identical over 7 bases. This CDR3 is 15 amino acids long. With 5 bases clipped from V and 0 bases from J, the junction kept 6 bases outside the gene matches. Germline V gene sequence: CDR1 LNHDA, CDR2 SQIVND (reference sequence).

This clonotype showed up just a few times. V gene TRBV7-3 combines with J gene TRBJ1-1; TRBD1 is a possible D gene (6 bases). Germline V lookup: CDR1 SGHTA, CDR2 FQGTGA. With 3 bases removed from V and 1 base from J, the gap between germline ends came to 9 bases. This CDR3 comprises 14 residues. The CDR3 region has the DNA TGTGCCAGCAGCTTGGACAGTTCGAACACTGAAGCTTTCTTT. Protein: CASSLDSSNTEAFF. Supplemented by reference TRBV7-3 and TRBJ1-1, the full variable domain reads GAGVSQTPSNKVTEKGKYVELRCDPISGHTALYWYRQSLGQGPEFLIYFQGTGAADDSGLPNDRFFAVRPEGSVSTLKIQRTERGDSAVYLCASSLDSSNTEAFFGQGTRLTVV.

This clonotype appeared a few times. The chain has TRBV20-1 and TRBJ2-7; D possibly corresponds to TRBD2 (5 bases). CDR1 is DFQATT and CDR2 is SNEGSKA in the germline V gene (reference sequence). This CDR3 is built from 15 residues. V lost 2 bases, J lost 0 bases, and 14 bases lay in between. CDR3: CSARSGEGYSYEQYF. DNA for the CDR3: TGCAGTGCTAGATCCGGAGAGGGCTACTCCTACGAGCAGTACTTC.

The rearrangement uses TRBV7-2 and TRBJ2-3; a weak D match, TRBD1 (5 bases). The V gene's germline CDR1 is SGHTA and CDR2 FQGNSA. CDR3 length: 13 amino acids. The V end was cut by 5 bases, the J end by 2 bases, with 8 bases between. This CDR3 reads CASSPDNTDTQYF. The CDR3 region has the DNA TGTGCCAGCAGCCCGGACAACACAGATACGCAGTATTTT.

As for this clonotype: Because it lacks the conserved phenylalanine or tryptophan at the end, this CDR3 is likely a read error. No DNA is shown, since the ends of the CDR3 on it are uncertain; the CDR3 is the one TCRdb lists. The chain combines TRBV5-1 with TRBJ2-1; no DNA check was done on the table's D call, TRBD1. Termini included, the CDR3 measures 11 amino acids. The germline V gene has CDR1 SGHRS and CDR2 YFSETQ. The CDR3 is CASSSGTGVSM.